A single sample gave rise to the 23 T cell receptor beta chains below, sequenced in a study of blood T cell repertoires in COVID-19. The data were produced by immunoSEQ multiplex PCR, yet TCRdb's version contains in-frame clones alone and is incomplete. This sample yields more than 200,000 clones, of which roughly 86% are seen a single time; around 0.7% belongs to the top ten. Input material: peripheral blood. The receptors stem from a human donor in a cohort sampled during active COVID-19.

The chain has TRBV5-4 and TRBJ2-7, with TRBD2 matching 9 bases. CDR1 and CDR2 from the germline V gene are SGHNT and YYREEE (reference sequence). The CDR3 runs 13 residues. Losses at the gene ends were 0 bases for V and 12 bases for J; bases not matched to a gene: 7. This chain's CDR3 is CASSLGEAGGTYF. CDR3 coding DNA: TGTGCCAGCAGCTTGGGGGAAGCGGGGGGAACGTACTTC.

The gene calls are TRBV6-6 and TRBJ1-1; D is possibly TRBD1 (5 bases). Between the trimmed V and J ends, which lost 7 bases and 4 bases, there was a span of 16 bases. The CDR3 contains 14 residues. From germline, CDR1 is MNHNY and CDR2 SVGAGI (reference sequence). The CDR3 region is CASTKVGGSTEAFF. CDR3 DNA sequence: TGTGCCAGCACCAAGGTTGGGGGGAGCACTGAAGCTTTCTTT.

The chain joins TRBV19 to TRBJ1-6; perhaps TRBD1 as D (5 bases). The germline CDR1 and CDR2 sequences are LNHDA and SQIVND (reference sequence). The CDR3 contains 14 residues. Trimming left V 5 bases short and J 4 bases short, with 9 bases between. CDR3 protein: CASSATEYNSPLHF. CDR3 DNA: TGTGCCAGTAGTGCGACAGAATATAATTCACCCCTCCACTTT.

The chain carries TRBV21-1 and TRBJ2-7; the D call in the table, TRBD1, was not verified against the DNA. TRBV21-1 is deemed a pseudogene. There are 16 residues in the CDR3. The CDR3 DNA follows: TGTGCCAGCAGCGCCCCGGACAGCCAAGGGACCTACGAGCAGTACTTC. It specifies CASSAPDSQGTYEQYF.

The chain carries TRBV5-8 and TRBJ1-2; D may be TRBD1 (5 bases). Between the trimmed V and J ends, which lost 4 bases and 4 bases, there was a span of 26 bases. This CDR3 region has 18 residues. The V gene's germline CDR1 is SGHTS and CDR2 YDEGEE. CDR3 sequence (DNA): TGTGCCAGCAGCCCCTTCCGTGGGGGGGGAAACCAACCCTATGGCTACACCTTC. It codes for CASSPFRGGGNQPYGYTF.

This chain connects TRBV7-8 to TRBJ2-5; D is unresolved. Trimming shortened V by 5 bases and J by 4 bases, and 8 bases separated the two germline ends. Per germline, CDR1 SGHVS and CDR2 FQNEAQ. This CDR3 spans 12 amino acids. The DNA of the CDR3 is TGTGCCAGCAGCCCCGTAGTAGAGACCCAGTACTTC. Encoded protein: CASSPVVETQYF.

This sequence joins TRBV6-1 and TRBJ2-3, with TRBD1 as a possible D gene (6 bases). In germline, CDR1 is MNHNS, CDR2 SASEGT. This CDR3 has 14 residues. The V and J ends lost 2 bases and 5 bases respectively, with 11 bases between them. CDR3 DNA: TGTGCCAGCAGTGAACCCAGGGGTGGAGATACGCAGTATTTT. It specifies CASSEPRGGDTQYF.

This chain connects TRBV4-1 to TRBJ2-7, with a weak D call TRBD1 (6 bases). With 3 bases removed from V and 0 bases from J, the gap between germline ends came to 9 bases. Germline values: CDR1 MGHRA, CDR2 YSYEKL. The CDR3 totals 14 residues. Written as DNA, the CDR3 is TGCGCCAGCAGCCAGACCAGGGGCTCCTACGAGCAGTACTTC. This gives the protein CASSQTRGSYEQYF.

The J gene is TRBJ2-3, the V gene TRBV2; TRBD1 matches at 8 bases. V trimming: 8 bases; J trimming: 1 base; junction bases outside the gene matches: 8. CDR1 SNHLY and CDR2 FYNNEI come from the germline V gene. The CDR3 is made up of 15 amino acids. CDR3 sequence reads: CASWGQGQGTDTQYF. CDR3 nucleotides: TGTGCCAGCTGGGGGCAGGGACAGGGCACAGATACGCAGTATTTT.

The V and J genes are TRBV28 and TRBJ2-5; weak D call: TRBD2 (5 bases). The V end was cut by 3 bases, the J end by 5 bases, with 7 bases between. Germline-derived CDR1 and CDR2 are MDHEN and SYDVKM. This CDR3 has 12 amino acids. CDR3 in amino acids: CASSLRGETQYF. The CDR3 bases are TGTGCCAGCAGTTTGAGAGGGGAGACCCAGTACTTC.

The chain joins TRBV28 to TRBJ2-6; D not resolved. V lost 2 bases and J 0 bases, leaving 8 bases between the germline ends. This CDR3 is built from 16 residues. Germline lookup yields CDR1 MDHEN and CDR2 SYDVKM. This CDR3 reads CASSLLSSSGANVLTF. CDR3 nucleotides: TGTGCCAGCAGTTTACTGAGCTCCTCTGGGGCCAACGTCCTGACTTTC. The full variable domain, with the rest looked up from reference TRBV28 and TRBJ2-6, is DVKVTQSSRYLVKRTGEKVFLECVQDMDHENMFWYRQDPGLGLRLIYFSYDVKMKEKGDIPEGYSVSREKKERFSLILESASTNQTSMYLCASSLLSSSGANVLTFGAGSRLTVL.

This chain links TRBV9 with TRBJ1-1; 8 bases fit TRBD1. From germline, CDR1 is SGDLS and CDR2 YYNGEE. V lost 0 bases to trimming and J lost 3 bases; unmatched junction nucleotides: 7. The CDR3 is 16 amino acids. This CDR3 is CASSVVLGTGDTEAFF. The DNA for the CDR3 is TGTGCCAGCAGCGTAGTATTGGGGACAGGTGACACTGAAGCTTTCTTT.

This sequence joins TRBV12-3 or TRBV12-4 and TRBJ2-7; perhaps TRBD2 as D (6 bases). V shed 6 bases and J shed 5 bases, with 8 bases lying between them. The CDR3 runs 11 residues. The CDR3 loop reads CASSRGNEQYF. The DNA of the CDR3 is TGTGCCAGCAGCCGCGGGAACGAGCAGTACTTC.

The V gene is TRBV4-3, the J gene TRBJ1-6; no clear D gene. Germline V CDR1 and CDR2: LGHNA, YSLEER. This CDR3 comprises 17 residues. The ends were cut back, 1 base at V and 3 bases at J, with 13 bases in the middle. Written as DNA, the CDR3 is TGCGCCAGCAGCCAAGCAGCAGGCACCGACTATAATTCACCCCTCCACTTT. Its protein is CASSQAAGTDYNSPLHF.

In its sample, this clone was seen a few times. V usage is TRBV6-5 and J usage is TRBJ2-7, with a possible D match to TRBD2 (5 bases). The CDR3 has 13 amino acids. The V end lost 2 bases, the J end lost 3 bases, and 8 bases lay between the germline ends. Germline values: CDR1 MNHEY, CDR2 SVGAGI. The CDR3: CASSYDGNYEQYF. CDR3 DNA sequence: TGTGCCAGCAGTTACGACGGGAACTACGAGCAGTACTTC.

The J gene is TRBJ1-3, the V gene TRBV28; D is uncertain. Deletions cut 5 bases from V and 0 bases from J, with 14 bases between. CDR3 size: 16 residues. Looked up from germline, CDR1 is MDHEN and CDR2 is SYDVKM. The CDR3 nucleotides are TGTGCCAGCAGTCAAATACATTCTAGCTCTGGAAACACCATATATTTT. Translating gives CASSQIHSSSGNTIYF. Complete variable domain (other parts from reference TRBV28 and TRBJ1-3): DVKVTQSSRYLVKRTGEKVFLECVQDMDHENMFWYRQDPGLGLRLIYFSYDVKMKEKGDIPEGYSVSREKKERFSLILESASTNQTSMYLCASSQIHSSSGNTIYFGEGSWLTVV.

The V and J genes are TRBV25-1 and TRBJ1-5; TRBD1 might be the D (5 bases). The CDR3 loop spans 13 amino acids. Trimming took 6 bases from V and 6 from J, leaving 12 bases between them. CDR1 and CDR2 from the germline V gene are MGHDK and SYGVNS. The CDR3 loop is CASRGGGGQPQHF. Written as DNA, the CDR3 is TGTGCCAGCAGGGGCGGGGGTGGTCAGCCCCAGCATTTT.

The CDR3 is CASSQTSPSSGANVLTF. Here the CDR3 DNA reads TGTGCCAGCAGCCAAACTAGCCCCTCCTCTGGGGCCAACGTCCTGACTTTC. The chain has TRBV7-9 and TRBJ2-6, with D maybe TRBD2 (6 bases). The V end lost 5 bases, the J end lost 0 bases, and 14 bases lay between the germline ends. Germline V gene data show CDR1 as SEHNR and CDR2 as FQNEAQ (reference sequence). The CDR3 is 17 amino acids.

The chain combines TRBV9 with TRBJ2-5, with D possibly TRBD2 on 5 matching bases. Per the germline V gene, CDR1 is SGDLS and CDR2 is YYNGEE. Trimming left V 4 bases short and J 3 bases short, with 13 bases between. The CDR3 totals 14 residues. The CDR3 DNA follows: TGTGCCAGCAGCCCCCGAGGGCCTGAAGAGACCCAGTACTTC. Translation: CASSPRGPEETQYF. The full variable domain, in which reference TRBV9 and TRBJ2-5 provide the parts outside the CDR3, is DSGVTQTPKHLITATGQRVTLRCSPRSGDLSVYWYQQSLDQGLQFLIQYYNGEERAKGNILERFSAQQFPDLHSELNLSSLELGDSALYFCASSPRGPEETQYFGPGTRLLVL.

The V call is TRBV6-2 or TRBV6-3, the J call TRBJ1-1; 7 bases line up with TRBD1. The ends lost 5 bases at V and 4 bases at J; junction bases unmatched: 1. Germline V gene data show CDR1 as MNHEY and CDR2 as SVGEGT. The CDR3 length is 12 residues. The CDR3 region is CASSPGGTEAFF. CDR3 DNA: TGTGCCAGCAGTCCAGGGGGCACTGAAGCTTTCTTT.

V gene TRBV4-3 combines with J gene TRBJ2-3, with TRBD2 matching 13 bases. Germline V lookup: CDR1 LGHNA, CDR2 YSLEER. There are 16 residues in the CDR3. J lost 5 bases, V lost 1 base, and 3 bases had no gene match. The CDR3 sequence is CASSQGTSGGLDTQYF. The CDR3 DNA is TGCGCCAGCAGCCAAGGGACTAGCGGGGGACTAGATACGCAGTATTTT.

The chain uses TRBV6-2 or TRBV6-3 and TRBJ2-7, with TRBD1 as a possible D gene (5 bases). CDR1 MNHEY and CDR2 SVGEGT come from the germline V gene. This CDR3 has 13 amino acids. V was trimmed by 4 bases and J by 3 bases, leaving 10 bases between them. CDR3: CASSSDNRYEQYF. In DNA form, the CDR3 reads TGTGCCAGCAGTTCGGACAACCGCTACGAGCAGTACTTC.

This chain links TRBV19 with TRBJ2-7, with a possible D match to TRBD1 (7 bases). The V gene lost 1 base and the J gene lost 2 bases, with 18 bases spanning the gap. This CDR3 has 17 residues. In germline, CDR1 is LNHDA, CDR2 SQIVND (reference sequence). For the CDR3, the DNA is TGTGCCAGTAGTATAGCCGCGGGACAGACGTCCCCCTACGAGCAGTACTTC. It codes for CASSIAAGQTSPYEQYF.